The text below deals with one T cell receptor (beta chain). Its specificity is not known. This could be a read error, since a much larger clone is one nucleotide away. The CDR3 is 12 amino acids. Trimming removed 6 bases from V and 4 bases from J, with 9 bases in between. CDR1 ENHRY and CDR2 SYGVKD come from the germline V gene. These data are taken from a study of identical twins' blood T cells. Study results and caveats: Each donor's most abundant TCRbeta clonotypes shared more CDR3 sequences with her twin than unrelated donors.

Each TCR cDNA library carried sample-specific barcodes on both ends. MiXCR, applied by TCRdb to the 5' RACE reads, yields one record per CDR3 protein. The table lists around 380,000 distinct CDR3 sequences, about 28% of them singletons, with around 5.6% in the top ten. The chain links TRBV10-3 to TRBJ1-2; tentative D call: TRBD1 (5 bases). Material for sequencing was PBMCs. The receptor was isolated from a woman aged 18-55 years in good health. The CDR3 sequence: CAISEGFYGYTF. The CDR3 coding sequence is TGTGCCATCAGCGAGGGGTTCTATGGCTACACCTTC.